Presented here are 24 T cell receptor beta chains from one specimen sequenced in a study of blood T cell repertoires in COVID-19 (dated by TCRdb to the early 2020s). Library preparation used the immunoSEQ multiplex PCR assay. TCRdb took over this immuneACCESS table, retaining in-frame rearrangements with V and J assigned. Such tables are incomplete; in checked studies, under half of the missing clones stem from an unresolved V gene, and the remainder is unexplained. The sample includes roughly 60,000 clones, with around 85% observed a single time. Approximately 16% of the sample rests with the top ten. The sequencing sample was made of peripheral blood. These TCRs come from a human donor in a cohort sampled during active COVID-19.

The V call is TRBV5-1, the J call TRBJ2-3; 7 bases line up with TRBD1. Germline values: CDR1 SGHRS, CDR2 YFSETQ. Trimming cost V 4 bases and J 2 bases; bases outside gene matches: 4. The CDR3 consists of 14 residues. The CDR3 DNA follows: TGCGCCAGCAGCGGGGGACAGTTCACAGATACGCAGTATTTT. It yields the protein CASSGGQFTDTQYF.

The CDR3 loop is CASSAQENTEAFF. The CDR3 bases are TGTGCCAGCAGTGCACAGGAGAACACTGAAGCTTTCTTT. The V gene is TRBV12-3 or TRBV12-4, the J gene TRBJ1-1; D possibly corresponds to TRBD1 (5 bases). V lost 5 bases and J lost 1, with 8 bases in between. The CDR3 is 13 residues long.

The chain links TRBV18 to TRBJ1-1; the match to TRBD1 covers 8 bases. With 4 bases clipped from V and 11 bases from J, the junction kept 6 bases outside the gene matches. The germline V gene has CDR1 KGHSH and CDR2 LQKENI. This CDR3 is 12 amino acids long. The DNA of the CDR3 is TGTGCCAGCTCACTGACAGGGGAGATGGCTTTCTTT. Translated: CASSLTGEMAFF.

The chain couples TRBV30 to TRBJ2-3, with TRBD2 matching over 10 bases. Germline V CDR1 and CDR2: GTSNPN, SVGIG (reference sequence). V lost 0 bases, J lost 3 bases, and 12 bases stayed unmatched. The CDR3 extends over 18 amino acids. Here the CDR3 reads CAWSVGSGGVGLTDTQYF. CDR3 sequence (DNA): TGTGCCTGGAGTGTAGGAAGCGGGGGGGTCGGTTTAACAGATACGCAGTATTTT.

The V gene is TRBV18, the J gene TRBJ1-2, with 7 bases lining up with TRBD1. This CDR3 comprises 16 residues. Germline V gene sequence: CDR1 KGHSH, CDR2 LQKENI. The trim removed 2 bases at V and 2 bases at J, leaving 8 bases unmatched. DNA for the CDR3: TGTGCCAGCTCACCAGTGGCGACAGGGATAAACTATGGCTACACCTTC. As protein: CASSPVATGINYGYTF.

The chain couples TRBV28 to TRBJ2-5; possibly TRBD2 for D (5 bases). CDR1 and CDR2 from the germline V gene are MDHEN and SYDVKM. The CDR3 consists of 15 residues. The germline V and J ends were trimmed by 4 bases and 5 bases, with 17 bases remaining between them. CDR3 DNA sequence: TGTGCCAGCAGTTCCACTACGAGCGGATGGGAGACCCAGTACTTC. Protein: CASSSTTSGWETQYF.

The V gene is TRBV5-1, the J gene TRBJ1-6; possible D gene TRBD1, 6 bases. CDR3 length equals 15 residues. The V gene's germline CDR1 is SGHRS and CDR2 YFSETQ. V was cut by 4 bases and J by 9 bases, with 17 bases left in between. In DNA form, the CDR3 reads TGCGCCAGCAGCCCCTCAACAGGGATGACTTCACCCCTCCACTTT. It translates to CASSPSTGMTSPLHF.

The table lists this clone with a count of one. V gene TRBV30 combines with J gene TRBJ1-2; 9 positions match TRBD1. The CDR3 is 13 amino acids. CDR1 and CDR2 from the germline V gene are GTSNPN and SVGIG (reference sequence). V lost 4 bases and J lost 3; bases outside the gene matches: 3. CDR3 coding DNA: TGTGCCTGGAACAGGGGGCCATACTATGGCTACACCTTC. Amino acid sequence: CAWNRGPYYGYTF.

The CDR3 spells CASSVGRGWGETQYF. CDR3 DNA: TGTGCCAGCAGCGTAGGGCGGGGCTGGGGGGAGACCCAGTACTTC. This chain links TRBV9 with TRBJ2-5; possibly TRBD2 for D (6 bases). The CDR3 consists of 15 residues. CDR1 and CDR2 from the germline V gene are SGDLS and YYNGEE. V was clipped by 0 bases and J by 5 bases, with 14 bases between them.

The chain links TRBV19 to TRBJ1-2, with D maybe TRBD1 (6 bases). The germline V gene has CDR1 LNHDA and CDR2 SQIVND (reference sequence). Trimming removed 3 bases at V and 4 bases at J, with 9 bases between. The CDR3 has 13 amino acids. The CDR3, as DNA: TGTGCCAGTAGTATTGGCAGGGGCTATGGCTACACCTTC. Residues: CASSIGRGYGYTF.

This sequence joins TRBV4-3 and TRBJ2-3; 10 bases line up with TRBD2. The CDR3 has 16 residues. The germline gives CDR1 LGHNA, CDR2 YSLEER. V shed 3 bases, J shed 2 bases, and the junction held 5 bases outside the gene matches. In nucleotides, the CDR3 is TGCGCCAGCAGCCAGACGACTAGCGGGTTCACAGATACGCAGTATTTT. Its protein is CASSQTTSGFTDTQYF.

This clone was recorded many times. This sample also contains other DNA sequences that code for the same CDR3. For the CDR3, the DNA is TGTGCCAGCAGCGTAGGAACGGGAAATCAGCCCCAGCATTTT. It encodes CASSVGTGNQPQHF. The chain couples TRBV9 to TRBJ1-5; D is uncertain. V gave up 0 bases and J gave up 4 bases, with 8 bases separating them. Germline CDR1 and CDR2: SGDLS and YYNGEE. The CDR3 spans 14 residues. The variable domain in full, with the rest retrieved from reference TRBV9 and TRBJ1-5, is DSGVTQTPKHLITATGQRVTLRCSPRSGDLSVYWYQQSLDQGLQFLIQYYNGEERAKGNILERFSAQQFPDLHSELNLSSLELGDSALYFCASSVGTGNQPQHFGDGTRLSIL.

V is TRBV6-6 and J is TRBJ1-2; 7 bases line up with TRBD1. Germline CDR1 and CDR2: MNHNY and SVGAGI (reference sequence). The CDR3 loop spans 15 amino acids. The trim removed 4 bases at V and 6 bases at J, leaving 11 bases unmatched. The CDR3 sequence: CASSFRSGTVNGYTF. The CDR3 region has the DNA TGTGCCAGCAGTTTCCGGTCCGGGACAGTAAATGGCTACACCTTC.

CDR3 region: CASSPGQGAWEQYF. As DNA, the CDR3 is TGTGCCAGCTCACCGGGACAGGGGGCTTGGGAGCAGTACTTC. This chain links TRBV18 with TRBJ2-7, with 12 bases fitting TRBD1. Unmatched junction bases numbered 4, after V lost 3 bases and J lost 7 bases. This CDR3 has 14 amino acids. Germline V CDR1 and CDR2: KGHSH, LQKENI.

This clone was recorded once. The V gene is TRBV6-5, the J gene TRBJ2-7; perhaps TRBD1 as D (6 bases). CDR1 is MNHEY and CDR2 is SVGAGI in the germline V gene. The CDR3 is 15 amino acids. V lost 6 bases, J lost 0 bases, and 15 bases lay in between. The chain's CDR3 is CASSVTGTLSYEQYF. CDR3 bases: TGTGCCAGCAGCGTAACAGGGACCCTCTCCTACGAGCAGTACTTC.

In this sample, this clone turned up many times. The chain couples TRBV21-1 to TRBJ2-2; the D segment call TRBD1 is taken from the table without a DNA check. TRBV21-1 is noted as a pseudogene. The CDR3 runs to 16 residues. This CDR3 reads CASSFRRGQGAGELFF. DNA for the CDR3: TGTGCCAGCAGCTTCCGTAGGGGACAGGGGGCCGGGGAGCTGTTTTTT.

The V and J genes are TRBV5-4 and TRBJ2-5, with TRBD1 matching 8 bases. From germline, CDR1 is SGHNT and CDR2 YYREEE (reference sequence). V lost 2 bases, J lost 5 bases, and 5 bases stayed unmatched. The CDR3 runs to 14 residues. As DNA, the CDR3 is TGTGCCAGCAGCTTAGGACAGGGCCGCGAGACCCAGTACTTC. Translated, it gives CASSLGQGRETQYF.

The chain couples TRBV15 to TRBJ1-6; tentatively, D is TRBD1 (6 bases). Trimming removed 2 bases from V and 7 bases from J, with 21 bases in between. CDR1 LNHNV and CDR2 YYDKDF come from the germline V gene (reference sequence). This CDR3 is 18 amino acids long. The CDR3 sequence: CATSRHPNPIGGNSPLHF. Written as DNA, the CDR3 is TGTGCCACCAGCAGACACCCGAATCCGATAGGGGGAAATTCACCCCTCCACTTT. The full variable domain, its missing parts supplied by reference TRBV15 and TRBJ1-6, is DAMVIQNPRYQVTQFGKPVTLSCSQTLNHNVMYWYQQKSSQAPKLLFHYYDKDFNNEADTPDNFQSRRPNTSFCFLDIRSPGLGDTAMYLCATSRHPNPIGGNSPLHFGNGTRLTVT.

A few counts support this clone. CDR3 DNA: TGTGCCAGCAGCTCCGGGACAGGGGTTTACAATGAGCAGTTCTTC. Its protein product is CASSSGTGVYNEQFF. This chain uses TRBV3-1 (or the pseudogene TRBV3-2) with TRBJ2-1; 10 nucleotides line up with TRBD1. The CDR3 is 15 residues long. CDR1 is LGHDT, CDR2 YNNKEL, per germline (reference sequence). With V trimmed by 5 bases and J by 4 bases, 5 bases remained unmatched.

This clone was detected only once. The V gene is TRBV11-2, the J gene TRBJ1-1; a weak D match, TRBD1 (5 bases). Germline V lookup: CDR1 SGHAT, CDR2 FQNNGV. The V and J ends lost 3 bases and 3 bases respectively, with 14 bases between them. The CDR3 is 15 residues long. The CDR3 is CASSFAVAGDTEAFF. The CDR3 nucleotides are TGTGCCAGCAGCTTCGCGGTTGCGGGGGACACTGAAGCTTTCTTT. Full variable domain (missing parts from reference TRBV11-2 and TRBJ1-1): EAGVAQSPRYKIIEKRQSVAFWCNPISGHATLYWYQQILGQGPKLLIQFQNNGVVDDSQLPKDRFSAERLKGVDSTLKIQPAKLEDSAVYLCASSFAVAGDTEAFFGQGTRLTVV.

The chain combines TRBV7-2 with TRBJ2-7; the match to TRBD2 covers 8 bases. V shed 0 bases, J shed 3 bases, and the junction held 7 bases outside the gene matches. The CDR3 has 16 amino acids. Per germline, CDR1 SGHTA and CDR2 FQGNSA. CDR3 coding DNA: TGTGCCAGCAGCTTAGCGGCCGAGCGGGGGTTCTACGAGCAGTACTTC. This translates into CASSLAAERGFYEQYF.

The CDR3 reads CASSSTGGLGETQYF. CDR3 nucleotides: TGTGCCAGCAGCTCCACGGGGGGGCTTGGAGAGACCCAGTACTTC. The gene calls are TRBV7-8 and TRBJ2-5; 8 bases agree with TRBD2. Germline CDR1 reads SGHVS; CDR2 reads FQNEAQ. V shed 4 bases, J shed 4 bases, and the junction held 8 bases outside the gene matches. The CDR3 spans 15 residues. Combining the CDR3 with reference TRBV7-8 and TRBJ2-5 gives the whole variable domain GAGVSQSPRYKVAKRGQDVALRCDPISGHVSLFWYQQALGQGPEFLTYFQNEAQLDKSGLPSDRFFAERPEGSVSTLKIQRTQQEDSAVYLCASSSTGGLGETQYFGPGTRLLVL.

The V gene is TRBV27, the J gene TRBJ2-3; 14 bases are a match to TRBD2. Per the germline V gene, CDR1 is MNHEY and CDR2 is SMNVEV (reference sequence). The V gene end was trimmed by 5 bases and the J gene end by 9 bases; junction bases not matched to a gene: 10. This CDR3 has 16 amino acids. As DNA, the CDR3 is TGTGCCAGCAGTATAGGGACTAGCGGGGGCCAGGGAACGCAGTATTTT. This encodes CASSIGTSGGQGTQYF.

The CDR3 loop reads CASSGGLAKSDTQYF. Here the CDR3 DNA reads TGCGCCAGCAGTGGGGGACTAGCTAAATCAGATACGCAGTATTTT. The chain links TRBV10-1 to TRBJ2-3; TRBD2 agrees at 9 bases. V gave up 4 bases and J gave up 4 bases; unmatched junction bases: 6. The CDR3 sequence is 15 residues long. Per germline, CDR1 WNHNN and CDR2 SYGVQD (reference sequence).